Listed below are T cell receptor beta chains from one sample, sequenced in a study of cytotoxic CD8 clonotypes in ibrutinib-treated CLL. Libraries were prepared by immunoSEQ multiplex PCR; TCRdb keeps only in-frame clonotypes and omits some of them. The table has some 58,000 clones, about 65% seen once; the top ten hold about 45%. The sample here was PBMCs, taken after 12 months of ibrutinib treatment. Every receptor here comes from a human donor with chronic lymphocytic leukemia. The CDR3 runs from the conserved cysteine through the conserved F or W. The D gene is left open where the match is weak. Expanded clones get a size class; other rows say once, few or many, or leave the size out.

TRBV29-1	TRBJ2-1	NA	NA	TGCAGCGTTGGGACCGCTAGCTCCTACAATGAGCAGTTCTTC	CSVGTASSYNEQFF
TRBV14	TRBJ2-7	NA	TRBD1	TGTGCCAGCAGCCTATCGGGACAGGCCGACTCCTACGAGCAGTACTTC	CASSLSGQADSYEQYF
TRBV30	TRBJ2-3	NA	NA	TGTGCCTGGTCTACAGGGACGGGGACAGATACGCAGTATTTT	CAWSTGTGTDTQYF
TRBV18	TRBJ2-1	few	NA	TGTGCCAGCTCACCACAGGGTGATGAGCAGTTCTTC	CASSPQGDEQFF
TRBV5-6	TRBJ2-7	NA	TRBD2	TGTGCCAGCACCCTCAGCGGGACCGCTTTCTACGAGCAGTACTTC	CASTLSGTAFYEQYF
TRBV2	TRBJ2-7	few	TRBD1	TGTGCCGGGAGACAGGGCGGCGAGCAGTACTTC	CAGRQGGEQYF
TRBV7-2	TRBJ1-4	few	NA	TGTGCCAGCAGCGTACAGGGTCAGATTGAAAAACTGTTTTTT	CASSVQGQIEKLFF
TRBV5-4	TRBJ1-5	NA	NA	TGTGCCAGCAGCTTGGACCTGGGAAGAAATCAGCCCCAGCATTTT	CASSLDLGRNQPQHF
TRBV5-1	TRBJ2-2	NA	TRBD1	TGCGCCAGCAGCTCCCGGGACAGCCTGAACACCGGGGAGCTGTTTTTT	CASSSRDSLNTGELFF
TRBV13	TRBJ1-5	few	TRBD1	TGTGCCAGCAGCAGGGGGCCGGGTCAGCCCCAGCATTTT	CASSRGPGQPQHF
TRBV15	TRBJ2-5	NA	NA	TGTGCCACCAGCAGAGATGTGGAGACCCAGTACTTC	CATSRDVETQYF
TRBV28	TRBJ2-5	once	TRBD1	TGTGCCATCAGGGGGACAGGGGAGGAGACCCAGTACTTC	CAIRGTGEETQYF
TRBV12-5	TRBJ1-1	once	NA	TGTGCTAGTGGTTTGGCCCAAAAAAGAGACACTGAAGCTTTCTTT	CASGLAQKRDTEAFF
TRBV4-1	TRBJ1-2	once	NA	TGCGCCAGCAGCCAAGACAGGTCTGCTAACTATGGCTACACCTTC	CASSQDRSANYGYTF
TRBV5-6	TRBJ2-5	NA	NA	TGTGCCAGCAGCTCGGGAGTCCCGGGAGAGGAGACCCAGTACTTC	CASSSGVPGEETQYF
TRBV4-1	TRBJ2-7	once	NA	TGCGCCAGCAGCCAGCCGACTAGGAACGAGCAGTACTTC	CASSQPTRNEQYF
TRBV6-1	TRBJ2-2	NA	NA	TGTGCCAGCAGTGAAGCGGGACTGCGTTACACCGGGGAGCTGTTTTTT	CASSEAGLRYTGELFF
TRBV9	TRBJ2-7	NA	TRBD2	TGTGCCAGCAGCCCCCTTGCGGGAGGGTTCTACGAGCAGTACTTC	CASSPLAGGFYEQYF